The clone carrying this T cell receptor beta chain was seen more than once but under ten times. Its antigen is unidentified. Unique molecular identifiers were incorporated during preparation of the TCRbeta library. TCRdb re-called the PCR reads through MiXCR, storing one row per CDR3 protein. The sample has about 100,000 distinct CDR3 sequences, approximately 6% seen once. The sample comes from a study of T-cell reconstitution after alpha-beta-depleted transplantation in children. General study findings and limits: In patients about two months after transplant, alpha-beta T cells reportedly arose from several hundred expanded graft clones.

This specimen was PBMCs, mostly from graft donor cells, taken 60 days after TCRalphabeta/CD19-depleted stem cell transplant. The sequence was obtained from a female patient aged 2-9 years who had a stem cell transplant for Fanconi anemia, so the T cells may come from the graft donor.

CDR3 in amino acids: CASSHNLRQGGNEQFF. As DNA, the CDR3 is TGCGCCAGCAGCCATAACCTCCGACAGGGGGGAAATGAGCAGTTCTTC. The chain recombines TRBV5-1 with TRBJ2-1; 9 bases agree with TRBD1. This CDR3 contains 16 residues. Looked up from germline, CDR1 is SGHRS and CDR2 is YFSETQ. The J segment lost 7 bases and the V segment lost 4 bases, leaving 12 bases of the junction unmatched. Filled out from reference TRBV5-1 and TRBJ2-1, the complete variable domain reads KAGVTQTPRYLIKTRGQQVTLSCSPISGHRSVSWYQQTPGQGLQFLFEYFSETQRNKGNFPGRFSGRQFSNSRSEMNVSTLELGDSALYLCASSHNLRQGGNEQFFGPGTRLTVL.